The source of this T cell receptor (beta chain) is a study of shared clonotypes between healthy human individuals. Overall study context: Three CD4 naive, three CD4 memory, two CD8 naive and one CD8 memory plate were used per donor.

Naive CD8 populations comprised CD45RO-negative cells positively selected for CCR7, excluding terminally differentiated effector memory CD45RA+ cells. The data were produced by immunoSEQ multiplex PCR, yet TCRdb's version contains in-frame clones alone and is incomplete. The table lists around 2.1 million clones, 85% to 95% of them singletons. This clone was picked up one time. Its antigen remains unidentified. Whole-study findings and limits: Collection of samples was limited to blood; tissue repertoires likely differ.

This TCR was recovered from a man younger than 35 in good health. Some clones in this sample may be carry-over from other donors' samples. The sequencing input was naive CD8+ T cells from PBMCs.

The CDR3 spells CASRRGLVREQYF. The CDR3 DNA follows: TGTGCCAGCCGCAGGGGTCTCGTGAGGGAGCAGTACTTC. The chain recombines TRBV5-6 with TRBJ2-7; D may be TRBD1 (6 bases). The V and J ends lost 7 bases and 7 bases respectively, with 18 bases between them. There are 13 residues in the CDR3. The germline CDR1 and CDR2 sequences are SGHDT and YYEEEE. The full variable domain, with the rest looked up from reference TRBV5-6 and TRBJ2-7, is DAGVTQSPTHLIKTRGQQVTLRCSPKSGHDTVSWYQQALGQGPQFIFQYYEEEERQRGNFPDRFSGHQFPNYSSELNVNALLLGDSALYLCASRRGLVREQYFGPGTRLTVT.